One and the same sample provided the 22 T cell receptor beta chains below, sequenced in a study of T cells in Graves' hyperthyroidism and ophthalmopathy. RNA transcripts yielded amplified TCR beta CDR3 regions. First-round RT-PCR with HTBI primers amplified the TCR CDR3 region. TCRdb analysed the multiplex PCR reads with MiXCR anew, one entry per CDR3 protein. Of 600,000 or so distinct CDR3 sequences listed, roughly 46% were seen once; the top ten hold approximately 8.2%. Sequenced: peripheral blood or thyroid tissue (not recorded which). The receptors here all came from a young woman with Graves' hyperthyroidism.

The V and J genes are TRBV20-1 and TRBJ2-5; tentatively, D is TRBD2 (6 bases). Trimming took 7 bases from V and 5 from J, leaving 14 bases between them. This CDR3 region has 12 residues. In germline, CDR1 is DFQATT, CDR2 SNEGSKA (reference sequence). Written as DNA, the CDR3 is TGCAGTGTAGAACGGGAGTCGGAGACCCAGTACTTC. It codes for CSVERESETQYF.

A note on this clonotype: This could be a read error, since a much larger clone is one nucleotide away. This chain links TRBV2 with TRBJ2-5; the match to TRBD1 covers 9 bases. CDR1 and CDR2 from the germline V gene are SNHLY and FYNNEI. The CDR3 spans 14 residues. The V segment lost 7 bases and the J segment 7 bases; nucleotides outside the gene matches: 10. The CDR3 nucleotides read TGTGCCAGCATAGCTTGGGACAGGGACGGGACCCAGTACTTC. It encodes CASIAWDRDGTQYF.

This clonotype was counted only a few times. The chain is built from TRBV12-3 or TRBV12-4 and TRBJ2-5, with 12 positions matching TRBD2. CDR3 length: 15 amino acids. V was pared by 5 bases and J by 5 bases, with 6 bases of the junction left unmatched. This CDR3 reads CASSELAGGYETQYF. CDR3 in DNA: TGTGCCAGCAGTGAACTAGCGGGAGGTTATGAGACCCAGTACTTC.

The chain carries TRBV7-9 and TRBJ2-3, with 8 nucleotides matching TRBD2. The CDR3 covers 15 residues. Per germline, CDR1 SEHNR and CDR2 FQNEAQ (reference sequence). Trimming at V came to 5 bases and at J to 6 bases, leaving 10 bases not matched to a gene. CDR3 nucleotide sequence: TGTGCCAGCAGCCCCGGGGGGGAAGGATCGGATACGCAGTATTTT. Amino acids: CASSPGGEGSDTQYF.

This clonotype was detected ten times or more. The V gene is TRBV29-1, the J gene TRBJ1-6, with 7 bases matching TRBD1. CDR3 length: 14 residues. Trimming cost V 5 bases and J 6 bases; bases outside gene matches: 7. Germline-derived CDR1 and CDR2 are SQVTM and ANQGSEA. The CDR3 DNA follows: TGCAGCGTTAGACAGGGTTTAATTAATTCACCCCTCCACTTT. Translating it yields CSVRQGLINSPLHF.

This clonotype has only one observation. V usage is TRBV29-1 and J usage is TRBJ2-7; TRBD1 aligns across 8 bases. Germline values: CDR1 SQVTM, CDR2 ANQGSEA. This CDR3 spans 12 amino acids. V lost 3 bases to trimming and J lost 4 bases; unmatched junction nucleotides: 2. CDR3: CSVERTGYEQYF. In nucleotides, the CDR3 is TGCAGCGTTGAGCGGACAGGGTACGAGCAGTACTTC.

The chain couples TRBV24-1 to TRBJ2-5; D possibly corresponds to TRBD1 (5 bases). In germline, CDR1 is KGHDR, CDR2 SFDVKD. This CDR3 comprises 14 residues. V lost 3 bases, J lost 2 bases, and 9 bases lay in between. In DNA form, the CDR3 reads TGTGCCACCAGTGATCGGACACAACAAGAGACCCAGTACTTC. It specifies CATSDRTQQETQYF.

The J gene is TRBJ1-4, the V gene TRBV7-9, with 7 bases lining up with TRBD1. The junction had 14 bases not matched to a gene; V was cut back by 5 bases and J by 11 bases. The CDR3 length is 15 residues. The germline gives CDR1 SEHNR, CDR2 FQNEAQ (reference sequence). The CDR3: CASSRGGAFDGKLFF. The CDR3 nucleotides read TGTGCCAGCAGCCGAGGGGGCGCTTTCGATGGGAAACTGTTTTTT.

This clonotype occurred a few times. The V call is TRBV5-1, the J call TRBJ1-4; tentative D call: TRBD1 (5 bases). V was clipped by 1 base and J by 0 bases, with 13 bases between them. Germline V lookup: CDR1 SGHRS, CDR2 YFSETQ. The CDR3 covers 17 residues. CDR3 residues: CASSLSGTPTTNEKLFF. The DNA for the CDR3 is TGCGCCAGCAGCTTGAGCGGGACCCCAACAACTAATGAAAAACTGTTTTTT.

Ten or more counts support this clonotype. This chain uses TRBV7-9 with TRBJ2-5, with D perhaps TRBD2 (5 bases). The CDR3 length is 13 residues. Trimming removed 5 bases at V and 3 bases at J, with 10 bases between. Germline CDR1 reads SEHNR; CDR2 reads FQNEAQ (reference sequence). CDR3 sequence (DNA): TGTGCCAGCAGCAGCGGACTGGAAGAGACCCAGTACTTC. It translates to CASSSGLEETQYF.

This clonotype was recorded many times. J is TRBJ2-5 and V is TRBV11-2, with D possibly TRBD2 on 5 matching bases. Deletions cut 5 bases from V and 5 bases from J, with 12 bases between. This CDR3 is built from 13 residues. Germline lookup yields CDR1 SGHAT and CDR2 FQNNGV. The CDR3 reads CASSPVLAETQYF. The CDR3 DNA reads TGTGCCAGCAGCCCCGTTTTAGCGGAGACCCAGTACTTC.

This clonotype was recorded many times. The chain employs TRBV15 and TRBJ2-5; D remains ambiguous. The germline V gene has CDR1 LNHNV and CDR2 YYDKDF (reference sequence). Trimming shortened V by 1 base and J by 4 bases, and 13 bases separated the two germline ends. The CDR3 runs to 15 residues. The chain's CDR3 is CATSRARRSLETQYF. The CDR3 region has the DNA TGTGCCACCAGCAGAGCTAGGAGATCCTTAGAGACCCAGTACTTC.

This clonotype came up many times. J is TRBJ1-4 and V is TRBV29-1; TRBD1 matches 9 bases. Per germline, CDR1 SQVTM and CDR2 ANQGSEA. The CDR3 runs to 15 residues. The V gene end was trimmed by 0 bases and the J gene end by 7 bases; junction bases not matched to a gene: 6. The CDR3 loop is CSVEDYGTGTEKLFF. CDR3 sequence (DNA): TGCAGCGTTGAAGATTACGGGACAGGGACTGAAAAACTGTTTTTT.

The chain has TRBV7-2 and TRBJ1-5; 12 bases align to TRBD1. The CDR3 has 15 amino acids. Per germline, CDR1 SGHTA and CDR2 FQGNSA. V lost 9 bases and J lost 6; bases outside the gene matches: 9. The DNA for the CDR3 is TGTGCCAGTAGTCGGGGACAGGGGGCGGGTCAGCCCCAGCATTTT. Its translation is CASSRGQGAGQPQHF. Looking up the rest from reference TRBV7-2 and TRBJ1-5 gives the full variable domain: GAGVSQSPSNKVTEKGKDVELRCDPISGHTALYWYRQSLGQGLEFLIYFQGNSAPDKSGLPSDRFSAERTGGSVSTLTIQRTQQEDSAVYLCASSRGQGAGQPQHFGDGTRLSIL.

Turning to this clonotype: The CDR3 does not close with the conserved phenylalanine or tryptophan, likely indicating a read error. This CDR3 is CASSRVGETQYL. CDR3 nucleotide sequence: TGTGCCAGCAGCAGGGTAGGAGAGACCCAGTACCTC. V usage is TRBV7-6 and J usage is TRBJ2-7, with unresolved D. The J call may not be correct, given that the DNA end is closer to TRBJ2-5. Germline V gene sequence: CDR1 SGHVS, CDR2 FNYEAQ. The CDR3 has 12 residues.

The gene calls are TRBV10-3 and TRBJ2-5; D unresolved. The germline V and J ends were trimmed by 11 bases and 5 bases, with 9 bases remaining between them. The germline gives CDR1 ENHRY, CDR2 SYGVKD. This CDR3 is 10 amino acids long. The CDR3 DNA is TGTGCCGCTCGCCGGGAGACCCAGTACTTC. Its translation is CAARRETQYF.

CDR3 sequence: CSARGSLGETQYF. The CDR3 nucleotides read TGCAGTGCTAGGGGCAGCTTGGGGGAGACCCAGTACTTC. The chain has TRBV20-1 and TRBJ2-5; D not certain. This CDR3 is built from 13 residues. With 3 bases removed from V and 5 bases from J, the gap between germline ends came to 13 bases. Germline V gene lookup returns CDR1 DFQATT and CDR2 SNEGSKA (reference sequence).

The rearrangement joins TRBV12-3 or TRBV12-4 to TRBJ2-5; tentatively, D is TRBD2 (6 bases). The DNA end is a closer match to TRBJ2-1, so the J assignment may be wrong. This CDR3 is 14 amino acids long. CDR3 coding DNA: TGTGCCAGCAGTGAACGGGAGCGATTCAATGAGCAGTTCTTC. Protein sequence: CASSERERFNEQFF.

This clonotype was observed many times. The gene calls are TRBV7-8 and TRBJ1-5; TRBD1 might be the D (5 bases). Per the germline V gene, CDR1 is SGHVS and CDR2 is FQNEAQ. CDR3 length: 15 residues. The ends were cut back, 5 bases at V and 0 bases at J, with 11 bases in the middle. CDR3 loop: CASSPEDSSNQPQHF. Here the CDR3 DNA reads TGTGCCAGCAGCCCCGAAGACAGTAGCAATCAGCCCCAGCATTTT.

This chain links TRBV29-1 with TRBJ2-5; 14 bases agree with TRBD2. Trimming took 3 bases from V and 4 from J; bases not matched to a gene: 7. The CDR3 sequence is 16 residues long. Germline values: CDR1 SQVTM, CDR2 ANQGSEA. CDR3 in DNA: TGCAGCGTTGACCCCGGACTAGCGGGAGGAGGAGAGACCCAGTACTTC. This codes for CSVDPGLAGGGETQYF.

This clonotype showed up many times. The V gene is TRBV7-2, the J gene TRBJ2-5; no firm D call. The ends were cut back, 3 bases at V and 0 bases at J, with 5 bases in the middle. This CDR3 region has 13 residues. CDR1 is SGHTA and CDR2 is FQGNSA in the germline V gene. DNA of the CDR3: TGTGCCAGCAGCTTGGGGTACCAAGAGACCCAGTACTTC. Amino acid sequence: CASSLGYQETQYF.

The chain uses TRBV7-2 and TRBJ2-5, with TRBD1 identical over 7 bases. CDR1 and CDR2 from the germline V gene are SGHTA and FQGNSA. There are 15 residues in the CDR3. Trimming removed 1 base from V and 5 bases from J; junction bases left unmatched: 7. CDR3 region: CASSLGQGPTETQYF. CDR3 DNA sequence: TGTGCCAGCAGCTTAGGACAGGGACCTACGGAGACCCAGTACTTC.